The entry below gives a single T cell receptor (beta chain) sequence along with its context. The data were taken from a study of OX40 agonist ivuxolimab in advanced cancers. TCRdb's table, derived via immunoSEQ multiplex PCR, lists solely in-frame clones and lacks some. The table lists 75,000 to 80,000 clones, about 85% of them singletons. This CDR3 spans 14 amino acids. Germline CDR1 and CDR2: LGHNA and YSLEER. V shed 2 bases and J shed 0 bases, with 6 bases lying between them. The source of this sequence is an adult with an advanced solid tumor such as melanoma, head and neck, liver or kidney cancer. The sequencing used CD4+ or CD8+ T cells sorted from blood, collected in a trial of the OX40 agonist ivuxolimab. V gene TRBV4-3 combines with J gene TRBJ2-3; D gene ambiguous. The CDR3 DNA reads as TGCGCCAGCAGCCAAACTTCTAGCACAGATACGCAGTATTTT. Amino acid sequence: CASSQTSSTDTQYF.